This TCR beta chain was identified during a study of cytomegalovirus exposure and HLA in healthy donors. Whole-study findings and limits: Per a later analysis, HLA-associated TCR beta chains showed more clonal expansion than other, equally common TCR beta chains.

This CDR3 has 14 residues. Germline CDR1 is SGHAT and CDR2 is FQDESV (reference sequence). Trimming left V 2 bases short and J 4 bases short, with 11 bases between. In the PCR, 60 Vbeta and 13 Jbeta primers were used. The table came from immunoSEQ multiplex PCR; TCRdb's copy has only in-frame clones and leaves some out. This table has approximately 180,000 clones, around 87% appearing once. As concerns this clone: The antigen is not known.

The chain joins TRBV11-1 to TRBJ2-5; weak D call: TRBD2 (7 bases). The sequence derives from a woman between 18 and 29 years old in good health and CMV-seronegative. The specimen sequenced was PBMCs. The CDR3 spells CASSLRRGLETQYF. In DNA, the CDR3 is TGTGCCAGCAGCTTACGGCGGGGGCTAGAGACCCAGTACTTC.